This paragraph covers one TCR beta chain sequence. This sample is part of a study of Ad26.COV2.S vaccination and SARS-CoV-2 variants. Study context: Of the COV1001 trial arms, the Ad26.COV2.S arm included the donor. Administration of Ad26.COV2.S was intramuscular, either once or twice 56 days apart.

Noted treatment: some 19 received Ad26.COV2.S at low or high dose, single or two shots; roughly five received placebo; per-sample allocation not given. Sampling was done on day 63 after the first vaccine or placebo injection. Profiling relied on immunoSEQ multiplex PCR, and the TCRdb table lists in-frame clones only, not all of them. The data show approximately 480,000 clones, around 90% seen once. The CDR3 runs to 15 residues. Germline CDR1 reads LNHDA; CDR2 reads SQIVND (reference sequence). The J segment lost 8 bases and the V segment lost 1 base, leaving 5 bases of the junction unmatched. The receptor was derived from a person between 18 and 59 years old who received the Ad26.COV2.S COVID-19 vaccine or a placebo. This rearrangement joins TRBV19 to TRBJ2-1; the match to TRBD2 covers 10 bases. The source was peripheral blood, collected in a trial of Ad26.COV2.S vaccine versus placebo. The CDR3 region has the DNA TGTGCCAGTAGTATAGGGGCTAGCGGGAGCGATGAGCAGTTCTTC. Translated, it gives CASSIGASGSDEQFF.